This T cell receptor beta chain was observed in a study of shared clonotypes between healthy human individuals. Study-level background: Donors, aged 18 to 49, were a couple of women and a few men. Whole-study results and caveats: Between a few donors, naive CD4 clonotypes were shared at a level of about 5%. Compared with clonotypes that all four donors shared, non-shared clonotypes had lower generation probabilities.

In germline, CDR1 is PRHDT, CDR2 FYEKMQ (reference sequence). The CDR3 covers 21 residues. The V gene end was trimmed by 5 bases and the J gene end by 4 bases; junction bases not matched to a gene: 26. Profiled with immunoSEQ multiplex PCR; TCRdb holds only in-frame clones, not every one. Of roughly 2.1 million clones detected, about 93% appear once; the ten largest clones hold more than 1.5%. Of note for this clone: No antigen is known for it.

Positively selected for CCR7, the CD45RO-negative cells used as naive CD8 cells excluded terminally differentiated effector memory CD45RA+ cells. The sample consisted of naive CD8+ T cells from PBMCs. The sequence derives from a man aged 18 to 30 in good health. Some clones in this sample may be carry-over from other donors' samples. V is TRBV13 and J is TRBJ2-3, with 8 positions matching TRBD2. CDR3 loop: CASSPERPGRRSGRGADTQYF. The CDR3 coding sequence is TGTGCCAGCAGCCCGGAGCGACCGGGACGGAGGAGCGGGAGAGGTGCAGATACGCAGTATTTT.